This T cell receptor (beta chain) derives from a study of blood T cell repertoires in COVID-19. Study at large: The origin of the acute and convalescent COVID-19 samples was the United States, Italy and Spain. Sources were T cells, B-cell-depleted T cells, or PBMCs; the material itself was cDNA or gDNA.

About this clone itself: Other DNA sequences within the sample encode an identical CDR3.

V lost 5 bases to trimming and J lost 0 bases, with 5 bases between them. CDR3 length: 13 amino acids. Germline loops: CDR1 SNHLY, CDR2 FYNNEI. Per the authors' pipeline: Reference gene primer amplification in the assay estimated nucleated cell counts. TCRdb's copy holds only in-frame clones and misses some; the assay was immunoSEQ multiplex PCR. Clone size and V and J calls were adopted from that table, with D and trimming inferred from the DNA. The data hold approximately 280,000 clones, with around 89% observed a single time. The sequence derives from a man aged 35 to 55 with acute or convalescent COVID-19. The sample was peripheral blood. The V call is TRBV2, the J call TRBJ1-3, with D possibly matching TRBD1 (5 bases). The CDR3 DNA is TGTGCCAGCAGTACAGGCTCTGGAAACACCATATATTTT. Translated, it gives CASSTGSGNTIYF.